A single sample gave rise to the 24 T cell receptor beta chains below, sequenced in a study of Tregs in tolerant kidney transplant recipients. Sequencing was performed with immunoSEQ multiplex PCR; in TCRdb, only in-frame clones are kept and a portion is missing. Of about 120,000 clones listed, almost 95% are singletons. Sequenced: CD4+ T cells from blood. The source is a human donor in good health.

This chain connects TRBV4-2 to TRBJ2-2; D remains unclear. V lost 7 bases, J lost 6 bases, and 15 bases lay in between. Germline CDR1 reads LGHNA; CDR2 reads YNFKEQ. The length of the CDR3 is 14 residues. CDR3 loop: CASTLLGAAGELFF. CDR3 nucleotides: TGTGCCAGCACCCTCCTGGGCGCGGCCGGGGAGCTGTTTTTT.

J is TRBJ1-1 and V is TRBV19; tentatively, D is TRBD1 (5 bases). The CDR3 is 14 amino acids. V was shortened by 3 bases and J by 1 base, with 9 bases between the two germline ends. Per the germline V gene, CDR1 is LNHDA and CDR2 is SQIVND (reference sequence). Written as DNA, the CDR3 is TGTGCCAGTAGTATTGGGGGTAGGAACACTGAAGCTTTCTTT. It is translated as CASSIGGRNTEAFF.

The gene calls are TRBV4-1 and TRBJ1-5; a possible D gene is TRBD1 (5 bases). From germline, CDR1 is MGHRA and CDR2 YSYEKL. The V and J ends lost 0 bases and 6 bases respectively, with 12 bases between them. The CDR3 sequence is 15 residues long. The CDR3 protein is CASSQDSPRGQPQHF. Here the CDR3 DNA reads TGCGCCAGCAGCCAAGATAGCCCAAGGGGTCAGCCCCAGCATTTT.

J is TRBJ2-7 and V is TRBV12-5; D unclear. V was cut by 8 bases and J by 2 bases, with 19 bases left in between. CDR1 is LGHNT and CDR2 is FRNRAP in the germline V gene. CDR3 length: 15 amino acids. The CDR3 DNA follows: TGTGCTAGTAGTACTAACAGCCGAGCACCCTACGAGCAGTACTTC. Encoded protein: CASSTNSRAPYEQYF.

The chain carries TRBV19 and TRBJ2-2; no reliable D call. This CDR3 contains 12 residues. Germline lookup yields CDR1 LNHDA and CDR2 SQIVND (reference sequence). V was shortened by 5 bases and J by 7 bases, with 8 bases between the two germline ends. CDR3 DNA sequence: TGTGCCAGTAGTCGGATAGTCGGGGAGCTGTTTTTT. Protein product: CASSRIVGELFF.

The chain has TRBV14 and TRBJ2-2; D gene unclear. Per germline, CDR1 SGHDN and CDR2 FVKESK. CDR3 length: 13 amino acids. Trimming stripped 4 bases from V and 7 bases from J, with 10 bases between. The CDR3 region is CASSPWTGGELFF. CDR3 DNA: TGTGCCAGCAGCCCTTGGACCGGCGGGGAGCTGTTTTTT. Full variable domain (remainder filled in from reference TRBV14 and TRBJ2-2): EAGVTQFPSHSVIEKGQTVTLRCDPISGHDNLYWYRRVMGKEIKFLLHFVKESKQDESGMPNNRFLAERTGGTYSTLKVQPAELEDSGVYFCASSPWTGGELFFGEGSRLTVL.

This clone was seen a single time. The CDR3 DNA reads TGTGCCAGCAGCACCACCGGGACAGGTAGCGGCTACACCTTC. As protein: CASSTTGTGSGYTF. This chain links TRBV6-1 with TRBJ1-2, with TRBD1 matching over 8 bases. This CDR3 has 14 residues. V lost 6 bases to trimming and J lost 8 bases; unmatched junction nucleotides: 11. The germline gives CDR1 MNHNS, CDR2 SASEGT.

The chain recombines TRBV7-9 with TRBJ2-3; either TRBD1 or TRBD2 may fit D (6 bases each). Germline V CDR1 and CDR2: SEHNR, FQNEAQ (reference sequence). Trimming took off 1 base at V and 2 bases at J, with 13 bases between the two ends. This CDR3 region has 16 residues. CDR3 DNA: TGTGCCAGCAGCTTAGGGGGCGGGACAAACACAGATACGCAGTATTTT. This encodes CASSLGGGTNTDTQYF.

Only one count was recorded for this clone. The chain has TRBV21-1 and TRBJ2-2; the table's D call, TRBD1, has no DNA check behind it. TRBV21-1 is given as a pseudogene. This CDR3 has 15 residues. The CDR3 sequence is CASSEGQGPTGELFF. In nucleotides, the CDR3 is TGTGCCAGCAGCGAGGGACAGGGGCCCACCGGGGAGCTGTTTTTT.

V is TRBV6-1 and J is TRBJ2-7; possibly TRBD1 for D (5 bases). Between the trimmed V and J ends, which lost 2 bases and 6 bases, there was a span of 11 bases. This CDR3 comprises 13 residues. Germline V CDR1 and CDR2: MNHNS, SASEGT. CDR3 loop: CASSERQGGEQYF. CDR3 DNA sequence: TGTGCCAGCAGTGAAAGGCAGGGTGGCGAGCAGTACTTC.

The chain carries TRBV11-2 and TRBJ2-7; 7 bases line up with TRBD1. The trim removed 4 bases at V and 4 bases at J, leaving 16 bases unmatched. The CDR3 is 17 residues long. Germline V CDR1 and CDR2: SGHAT, FQNNGV. CDR3 sequence (DNA): TGTGCCAGCAGCTCCCCTTTCCTTAGACAGGGTGGTTACGAGCAGTACTTC. It encodes CASSSPFLRQGGYEQYF.

In DNA, the CDR3 is TGCGCCAGCAGCCATGGACTAGCGGGGGGCCCCAGCACCTACGAGCAGTACTTC. This gives the protein CASSHGLAGGPSTYEQYF. This chain links TRBV5-1 with TRBJ2-7, with 14 bases matching TRBD2. V lost 4 bases and J lost 2; bases outside the gene matches: 11. This CDR3 spans 18 amino acids. Germline V gives CDR1 SGHRS, CDR2 YFSETQ.

The chain has TRBV5-4 and TRBJ2-7; perhaps TRBD1 as D (6 bases). The V gene's germline CDR1 is SGHNT and CDR2 YYREEE (reference sequence). The CDR3 is 13 residues long. V lost 2 bases, J lost 3 bases, and 9 bases lay in between. The CDR3 sequence is CASSFGQNYEQYF. CDR3 bases: TGTGCCAGCAGCTTCGGACAGAACTACGAGCAGTACTTC. The whole variable domain, remainder taken from reference TRBV5-4 and TRBJ2-7, is ETGVTQSPTHLIKTRGQQVTLRCSSQSGHNTVSWYQQALGQGPQFIFQYYREEENGRGNFPPRFSGLQFPNYSSELNVNALELDDSALYLCASSFGQNYEQYFGPGTRLTVT.

V usage is TRBV18 and J usage is TRBJ2-6; D assignment may be TRBD1 or TRBD2 (5 bases each). Germline lookup yields CDR1 KGHSH and CDR2 LQKENI. This CDR3 spans 18 amino acids. Trimming shortened V by 4 bases and J by 0 bases, and 16 bases separated the two germline ends. CDR3 sequence: CASSQSGPTVSGANVLTF. The CDR3 DNA follows: TGTGCCAGCTCACAAAGCGGACCGACAGTCTCTGGGGCCAACGTCCTGACTTTC.

J is TRBJ1-1 and V is TRBV10-1; a possible D gene is TRBD1 (5 bases). Trimming removed 3 bases at V and 5 bases at J, with 13 bases between. The CDR3 has 14 residues. In germline, CDR1 is WNHNN, CDR2 SYGVQD (reference sequence). The CDR3 loop reads CASSELGVGTEAFF. The CDR3 bases are TGCGCCAGCAGTGAACTGGGGGTTGGGACTGAAGCTTTCTTT.

The chain joins TRBV18 to TRBJ2-7; tentatively, D is TRBD2 (5 bases). The CDR3 spans 15 residues. V dropped 2 bases and J dropped 5 bases, with 16 bases sitting between them. Germline-derived CDR1 and CDR2 are KGHSH and LQKENI. The CDR3 DNA sequence: TGTGCCAGCTCACCATTAGGCGGGTCCGCAGACGAGCAGTACTTC. Amino acid sequence: CASSPLGGSADEQYF.

This chain joins TRBV4-1 and TRBJ2-5; no clear D. The CDR3 extends over 14 amino acids. V shed 2 bases and J shed 5 bases, with 12 bases lying between them. Per the germline V gene, CDR1 is MGHRA and CDR2 is YSYEKL. The CDR3 DNA reads TGCGCCAGCAGCCAACCACTAAGGGCGGAGACCCAGTACTTC. This codes for CASSQPLRAETQYF.

A few counts support this clone. The chain recombines TRBV19 with TRBJ1-5; TRBD1 matches at 12 bases. Germline loops: CDR1 LNHDA, CDR2 SQIVND (reference sequence). The CDR3 is 15 amino acids. The V segment lost 3 bases and the J segment 6 bases; nucleotides outside the gene matches: 3. In DNA, the CDR3 is TGTGCCAGTAGTATGTGGGACAGGGGGCTTCAGCCCCAGCATTTT. This encodes CASSMWDRGLQPQHF.

The chain couples TRBV7-9 to TRBJ1-1; TRBD1 matches 7 bases. With V trimmed by 2 bases and J by 4 bases, 4 bases remained unmatched. The CDR3 is 14 amino acids. Germline lookup yields CDR1 SEHNR and CDR2 FQNEAQ (reference sequence). The CDR3 loop is CASSLRDSPTEAFF. In nucleotides, the CDR3 is TGTGCCAGCAGCTTAAGGGACAGTCCCACTGAAGCTTTCTTT. Filled out from reference TRBV7-9 and TRBJ1-1, the complete variable domain reads DTGVSQNPRHKITKRGQNVTFRCDPISEHNRLYWYRQTLGQGPEFLTYFQNEAQLEKSRLLSDRFSAERPKGSFSTLEIQRTEQGDSAMYLCASSLRDSPTEAFFGQGTRLTVV.

The CDR3, as DNA: TGCAGCGTTGTGCGGGAGAACACCGGGGAGCTGTTTTTT. It translates to CSVVRENTGELFF. The chain joins TRBV29-1 to TRBJ2-2, with a weak D call TRBD2 (6 bases). The V gene lost 4 bases and the J gene lost 1 base, with 7 bases spanning the gap. The CDR3 loop spans 13 amino acids. Germline CDR1 and CDR2: SQVTM and ANQGSEA.

The chain is built from TRBV5-4 and TRBJ2-7, with D perhaps TRBD2 (6 bases). Germline assignment: CDR1 SGHNT and CDR2 YYREEE (reference sequence). The CDR3 totals 17 residues. V gave up 0 bases and J gave up 0 bases, with 16 bases separating them. The CDR3 spells CASSLGLGDGSSYEQYF. The CDR3 DNA reads as TGTGCCAGCAGCTTGGGTCTAGGGGACGGGAGCTCCTACGAGCAGTACTTC.

The chain joins TRBV7-3 to TRBJ1-1; TRBD1 agrees at 7 bases. The CDR3 covers 16 residues. CDR1 is SGHTA and CDR2 is FQGTGA in the germline V gene. With 0 bases clipped from V and 0 bases from J, the junction kept 4 bases outside the gene matches. The DNA of the CDR3 is TGTGCCAGCAGCTTAACGACAGGGTCTATGAACACTGAAGCTTTCTTT. The encoded protein is CASSLTTGSMNTEAFF.

V and J are TRBV5-1 and TRBJ1-1, with 7 bases identical to TRBD1. V trimming: 0 bases; J trimming: 10 bases; junction bases outside the gene matches: 6. There are 13 residues in the CDR3. Germline V gene sequence: CDR1 SGHRS, CDR2 YFSETQ. The CDR3 bases are TGCGCCAGCAGCTTGGAACAGGGGCCAGGAGCTTTCTTT. This sequence encodes CASSLEQGPGAFF.

This clone was picked up one time. This chain uses TRBV6-5 with TRBJ1-1, with TRBD1 identical over 7 bases. With V trimmed by 5 bases and J by 4 bases, 4 bases remained unmatched. The CDR3 is made up of 13 amino acids. Germline V gene data show CDR1 as MNHEY and CDR2 as SVGAGI. The CDR3 loop is CASSLAGGTEAFF. The CDR3, as DNA: TGTGCCAGCAGTCTTGCAGGGGGCACTGAAGCTTTCTTT.